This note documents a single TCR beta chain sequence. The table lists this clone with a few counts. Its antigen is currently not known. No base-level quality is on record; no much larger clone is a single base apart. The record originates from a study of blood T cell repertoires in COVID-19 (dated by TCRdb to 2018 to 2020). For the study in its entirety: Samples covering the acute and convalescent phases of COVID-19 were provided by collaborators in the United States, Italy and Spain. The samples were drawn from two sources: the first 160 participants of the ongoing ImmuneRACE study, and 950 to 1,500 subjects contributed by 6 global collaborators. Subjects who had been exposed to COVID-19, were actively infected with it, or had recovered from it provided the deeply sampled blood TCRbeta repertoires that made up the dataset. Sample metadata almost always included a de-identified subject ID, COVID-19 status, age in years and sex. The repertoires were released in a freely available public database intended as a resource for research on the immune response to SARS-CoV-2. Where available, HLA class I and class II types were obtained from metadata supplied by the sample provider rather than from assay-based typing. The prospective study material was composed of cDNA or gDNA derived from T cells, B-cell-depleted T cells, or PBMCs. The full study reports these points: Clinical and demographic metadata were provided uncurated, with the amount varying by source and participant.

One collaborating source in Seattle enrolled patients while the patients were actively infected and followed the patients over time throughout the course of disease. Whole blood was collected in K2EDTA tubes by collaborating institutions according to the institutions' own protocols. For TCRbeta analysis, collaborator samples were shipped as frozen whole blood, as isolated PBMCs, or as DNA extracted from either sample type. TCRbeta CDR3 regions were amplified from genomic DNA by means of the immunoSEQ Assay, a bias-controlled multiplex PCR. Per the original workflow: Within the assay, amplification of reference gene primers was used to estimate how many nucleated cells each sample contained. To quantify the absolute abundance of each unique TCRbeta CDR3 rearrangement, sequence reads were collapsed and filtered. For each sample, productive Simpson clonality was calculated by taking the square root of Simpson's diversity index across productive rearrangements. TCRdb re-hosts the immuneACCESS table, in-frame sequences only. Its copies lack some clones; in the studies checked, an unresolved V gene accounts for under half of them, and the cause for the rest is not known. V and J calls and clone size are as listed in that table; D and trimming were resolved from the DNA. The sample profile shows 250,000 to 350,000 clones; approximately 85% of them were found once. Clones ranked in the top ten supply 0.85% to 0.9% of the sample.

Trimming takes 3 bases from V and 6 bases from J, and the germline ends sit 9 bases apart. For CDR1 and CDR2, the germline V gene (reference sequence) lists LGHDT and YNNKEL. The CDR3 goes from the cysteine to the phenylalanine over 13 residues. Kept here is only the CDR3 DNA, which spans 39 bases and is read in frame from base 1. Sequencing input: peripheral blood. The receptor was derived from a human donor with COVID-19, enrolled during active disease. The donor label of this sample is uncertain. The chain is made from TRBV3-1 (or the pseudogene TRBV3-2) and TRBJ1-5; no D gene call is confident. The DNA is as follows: TGTGCCAGCAGCCAGGCCATAAGTCAGCCCCAGCATTTT. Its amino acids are CASSQAISQPQHF.